This T cell receptor (beta chain) was identified during a study of T cell repertoires in cytomegalovirus infection. TCRdb re-called the reads with MiXCR, one entry per CDR3 protein. The profile shows approximately 190,000 distinct CDR3 sequences, roughly 9.8% of them singletons. Germline CDR1 and CDR2: MDHEN and SYDVKM. The CDR3 runs to 16 residues. V lost 2 bases and J 2 bases, leaving 14 bases between the germline ends. The sequenced material came from PBMCs. The V gene is TRBV28, the J gene TRBJ2-3; possible D gene TRBD2, 5 bases. This TCR derives from a human donor in good health (CMV status not recorded). Some clones in this sample may be carry-over from other donors' samples. The CDR3 nucleotides read TGTGCCAGCAGTTTACCCAGGCTAGCCACCACAGATACGCAGTATTTT. Its translation: CASSLPRLATTDTQYF.